This T cell receptor (beta chain) was documented in a study of a mutant IDH1 vaccine in newly diagnosed glioma. Stated time point: week 5, during vaccination. Vaccination used 300 ug of mutant IDH1 20-mer peptide per dose, with topical imiquimod. In the case of this clone: The antigen is unknown.

This table comes from immunoSEQ multiplex PCR, and its TCRdb copy is limited to in-frame clones, with some not included. This table has around 50,000 clones, approximately 90% appearing once. The CDR3 extends over 15 amino acids. Germline-derived CDR1 and CDR2 are MNHEY and SVGAGI. Trimming took off 1 base at V and 7 bases at J, with 13 bases between the two ends. The source of this sequence is a woman aged 40 to 55 with glioma. The chain links TRBV6-5 to TRBJ1-4; tentative D call: TRBD1 (5 bases). The sequences come from PBMCs, collected from a glioma patient whose treatment included an IDH1 peptide vaccine. CDR3 nucleotide sequence: TGTGCCAGCAGTTACTTACCGTTGGGGACTGAAAAACTGTTTTTT. Translating gives CASSYLPLGTEKLFF.